Shown below are 26 T cell receptor beta chains from a single sample sequenced in a study of OX40 agonist ivuxolimab in advanced cancers. Data came from immunoSEQ multiplex PCR; TCRdb stores just in-frame clones and leaves some out. The table has about 77,000 clones, around 87% seen once. Specimen: CD4+ or CD8+ T cells sorted from blood, collected in a trial of the OX40 agonist ivuxolimab. These receptors were taken from an adult with an advanced solid tumor such as melanoma, head and neck, liver or kidney cancer.

The chain links TRBV7-2 to TRBJ1-4; unclear D gene. From germline, CDR1 is SGHTA and CDR2 FQGNSA. Trimming stripped 2 bases from V and 5 bases from J, with 9 bases between. This CDR3 is 14 amino acids long. CDR3 sequence (DNA): TGTGCCAGCAGCTTAAGACAAAGGAATGAAAAACTGTTTTTT. Translated, it gives CASSLRQRNEKLFF.

The chain recombines TRBV19 with TRBJ2-7; tentative D call: TRBD2 (5 bases). This CDR3 has 16 amino acids. Trimming took 3 bases from V and 1 from J, leaving 16 bases between them. CDR1 LNHDA and CDR2 SQIVND come from the germline V gene (reference sequence). The CDR3 DNA reads as TGTGCCAGTAGTATTCGAGGGCTGGGAAATTCCTACGAGCAGTACTTC. This encodes CASSIRGLGNSYEQYF.

The chain links TRBV4-3 to TRBJ2-3; D unresolved. CDR3 length equals 14 residues. Trimming cost V 0 bases and J 1 base, with 5 bases left between them. Germline CDR1 is LGHNA and CDR2 is YSLEER. The CDR3 is CASSQDTRTDTQYF. The DNA of the CDR3 is TGCGCCAGCAGCCAAGATACTCGCACAGATACGCAGTATTTT.

This sequence joins TRBV6-6 and TRBJ1-1, with D unresolved. There are 11 residues in the CDR3. Germline CDR1 and CDR2: MNHNY and SVGAGI (reference sequence). Trimming removed 11 bases at V and 3 bases at J, with 10 bases between. CDR3 loop: CAGRMDTEAFF. The CDR3 DNA sequence: TGTGCCGGAAGGATGGACACTGAAGCTTTCTTT.

V usage is TRBV6-6 and J usage is TRBJ1-2; D is undetermined. Germline CDR1 MNHNY, CDR2 SVGAGI (reference sequence). The CDR3 totals 15 residues. V lost 0 bases and J 4 bases, leaving 12 bases between the germline ends. The CDR3 reads CASSYSKVWIYGYTF. The CDR3 coding sequence is TGTGCCAGCAGTTACTCGAAGGTCTGGATCTATGGCTACACCTTC.

The CDR3: CASSLDKLSATALGTQYF. The CDR3 region has the DNA TGCGCCAGCAGCTTGGACAAACTAAGCGCCACCGCCCTTGGGACCCAGTACTTC. This chain joins TRBV5-1 and TRBJ2-5; D is ambiguous. CDR3 length: 18 amino acids. Trimming cost V 0 bases and J 7 bases, with 25 bases left between them. The germline gives CDR1 SGHRS, CDR2 YFSETQ.

The chain carries TRBV5-1 and TRBJ2-5; D unclear. V was cut by 6 bases and J by 0 bases, with 6 bases left in between. In germline, CDR1 is SGHRS, CDR2 YFSETQ. CDR3 length: 12 amino acids. This CDR3 reads CASTQNQETQYF. Here the CDR3 DNA reads TGCGCCAGCACCCAAAACCAAGAGACCCAGTACTTC.

The chain uses TRBV5-6 and TRBJ1-3; the D gene is possibly TRBD1 (5 bases). V dropped 4 bases and J dropped 0 bases, with 14 bases sitting between them. Germline values: CDR1 SGHDT, CDR2 YYEEEE. The CDR3 consists of 16 residues. CDR3 in amino acids: CASSLGHPSSGNTIYF. The CDR3 DNA sequence: TGTGCCAGCAGCCTCGGACATCCGAGCTCTGGAAACACCATATATTTT.

This clone was detected only a few times. V is TRBV7-9 and J is TRBJ1-3; TRBD1 matches at 8 bases. Germline CDR1 SEHNR, CDR2 FQNEAQ (reference sequence). The CDR3 consists of 17 residues. With 5 bases clipped from V and 3 bases from J, the junction kept 12 bases outside the gene matches. The CDR3 sequence is CASSPPGAGGFGNTIYF. DNA of the CDR3: TGTGCCAGCAGCCCTCCTGGGGCAGGGGGCTTTGGAAACACCATATATTTT.

V usage is TRBV7-2 and J usage is TRBJ1-3, with 12 bases identical to TRBD1. V dropped 5 bases and J dropped 3; count of bases not matched to a gene: 11. The germline V gene has CDR1 SGHTA and CDR2 FQGNSA. The CDR3 has 18 residues. CDR3 loop: CASSTGTGGRIYGNTIYF. As DNA, the CDR3 is TGTGCCAGCAGCACCGGGACAGGGGGCCGAATCTATGGAAACACCATATATTTT. Full variable domain (remainder filled in from reference TRBV7-2 and TRBJ1-3): GAGVSQSPSNKVTEKGKDVELRCDPISGHTALYWYRQSLGQGLEFLIYFQGNSAPDKSGLPSDRFSAERTGGSVSTLTIQRTQQEDSAVYLCASSTGTGGRIYGNTIYFGEGSWLTVV.

This chain uses TRBV10-3 with TRBJ2-3, with TRBD2 identical over 16 bases. V shed 4 bases, J shed 1 base, and the junction held 5 bases outside the gene matches. This CDR3 contains 18 residues. The V gene's germline CDR1 is ENHRY and CDR2 SYGVKD. The DNA for the CDR3 is TGTGCCATCAGTGCTTTGGGACTAGCGGGGGGGGGCACAGATACGCAGTATTTT. Translated, it gives CAISALGLAGGGTDTQYF.

The V and J genes are TRBV27 and TRBJ2-1; 11 bases agree with TRBD2. The CDR3 sequence is 15 residues long. Germline values: CDR1 MNHEY, CDR2 SMNVEV (reference sequence). The J segment lost 9 bases and the V segment lost 5 bases, leaving 9 bases of the junction unmatched. CDR3 DNA: TGTGCCAGCAGTCAGACTAGCGGGACCGTGCTTGAGCAGTTCTTC. Its protein product is CASSQTSGTVLEQFF.

The genes are TRBV30 and TRBJ2-1; D is possibly TRBD1 or TRBD2 (5 bases each). CDR3 size: 17 residues. Germline assignment: CDR1 GTSNPN and CDR2 SVGIG (reference sequence). V dropped 0 bases and J dropped 0 bases, with 15 bases sitting between them. CDR3 nucleotides: TGTGCCTGGAGTGTAGGTGTAGGGACCAGCTCCTACAATGAGCAGTTCTTC. Protein: CAWSVGVGTSSYNEQFF.

This rearrangement joins TRBV2 to TRBJ2-1; TRBD2 agrees at 7 bases. Germline V gene sequence: CDR1 SNHLY, CDR2 FYNNEI. J lost 1 base, V lost 7 bases, and 10 bases had no gene match. The CDR3 loop spans 16 amino acids. The CDR3 region is CASKGGTPTSYNEQFF. For the CDR3, the DNA is TGTGCCAGCAAGGGAGGGACTCCTACTTCCTACAATGAGCAGTTCTTC.

The chain uses TRBV7-3 and TRBJ1-2, with D tentatively TRBD1 (5 bases). CDR1 and CDR2 (germline): SGHTA, FQGTGA. This CDR3 has 14 amino acids. V gave up 4 bases and J gave up 5 bases, with 14 bases separating them. The CDR3 DNA is TGTGCCAGCAGCTCCGTTCCCCAGGGTTATGGCTACACCTTC. This gives the protein CASSSVPQGYGYTF.

The rearrangement uses TRBV21-1 and TRBJ2-4. TRBV21-1 is a pseudogene segment. The CDR3 covers 17 residues. In DNA, the CDR3 is TGTGCCAGCAGCAAAAGGTCCAGAGAGATAGCCAAAAACATTCAGTACTTC. This codes for CASSKRSREIAKNIQYF.

Points on this clone: Other DNA sequences in this sample translate to the same CDR3. The chain joins TRBV19 to TRBJ2-1, with D possibly being TRBD1 (6 bases). The CDR3 covers 15 residues. V lost 4 bases to trimming and J lost 1 base, with 11 bases between them. Germline V gene lookup returns CDR1 LNHDA and CDR2 SQIVND (reference sequence). The CDR3 DNA follows: TGTGCCAGTAGTACACGGCAGGGGTCCTACAATGAGCAGTTCTTC. Its translation: CASSTRQGSYNEQFF. Looking up the rest from reference TRBV19 and TRBJ2-1 gives the full variable domain: DGGITQSPKYLFRKEGQNVTLSCEQNLNHDAMYWYRQDPGQGLRLIYYSQIVNDFQKGDIAEGYSVSREKKESFPLTVTSAQKNPTAFYLCASSTRQGSYNEQFFGPGTRLTVL.

This rearrangement joins TRBV30 to TRBJ2-1; 8 bases are a match to TRBD1. From germline, CDR1 is GTSNPN and CDR2 SVGIG (reference sequence). The CDR3 spans 14 residues. With V trimmed by 2 bases and J by 6 bases, 6 bases remained unmatched. The chain's CDR3 is CAWSNFDRGNEQFF. CDR3 sequence (DNA): TGTGCCTGGAGTAACTTTGACAGGGGCAATGAGCAGTTCTTC. The full variable domain, its missing parts supplied by reference TRBV30 and TRBJ2-1, is SQTIHQWPATLVQPVGSPLSLECTVEGTSNPNLYWYRQAAGRGLQLLFYSVGIGQISSEVPQNLSASRPQDRQFILSSKKLLLSDSGFYLCAWSNFDRGNEQFFGPGTRLTVL.

This clone was seen only once. The J gene is TRBJ2-2, the V gene TRBV19, with 11 bases matching TRBD1. CDR3 size: 16 residues. Germline V gene data show CDR1 as LNHDA and CDR2 as SQIVND (reference sequence). Germline trimming cut 4 bases from V and 2 bases from J; bases unmatched to any gene: 3. CDR3 nucleotides: TGTGCCAGTAGTAAAAGGACAGGGGGCAACACCGGGGAGCTGTTTTTT. Translated, it gives CASSKRTGGNTGELFF.

The genes are TRBV28 and TRBJ2-2; 7 bases align to TRBD1. This CDR3 is 16 amino acids long. V trimming: 6 bases; J trimming: 4 bases; junction bases outside the gene matches: 11. Germline CDR1 is MDHEN and CDR2 is SYDVKM. The CDR3 region is CASSNVKTGRTGELFF. CDR3 coding DNA: TGTGCCAGCAGCAACGTAAAGACAGGGCGCACCGGGGAGCTGTTTTTT.

This clone has only one observation. The genes are TRBV7-2 and TRBJ2-5, with 7 bases identical to TRBD1. Germline CDR1 is SGHTA and CDR2 is FQGNSA. V shed 3 bases, J shed 13 bases, and the junction held 11 bases outside the gene matches. The CDR3 loop spans 13 amino acids. As DNA, the CDR3 is TGTGCCAGCAGCTTGGGACAGTCCGGGGTTCCGTACTTC. The encoded protein is CASSLGQSGVPYF. The whole variable domain, remainder taken from reference TRBV7-2 and TRBJ2-5, is GAGVSQSPSNKVTEKGKDVELRCDPISGHTALYWYRQSLGQGLEFLIYFQGNSAPDKSGLPSDRFSAERTGGSVSTLTIQRTQQEDSAVYLCASSLGQSGVPYFGPGTRLLVL.

V and J are TRBV19 and TRBJ1-1; weak D call: TRBD1 (6 bases). The germline V gene has CDR1 LNHDA and CDR2 SQIVND (reference sequence). CDR3 length equals 14 residues. Trimming took off 10 bases at V and 0 bases at J, with 15 bases between the two ends. DNA for the CDR3: TGTGCCACCACTTTCACAGGGATGAACACTGAAGCTTTCTTT. Its translation is CATTFTGMNTEAFF.

V is TRBV4-3 and J is TRBJ2-7; perhaps TRBD2 as D (5 bases). The germline CDR1 and CDR2 sequences are LGHNA and YSLEER. V shed 1 base and J shed 5 bases, with 15 bases lying between them. CDR3 length: 15 residues. This CDR3 reads CASSQGRGRSNEQYF. DNA for the CDR3: TGCGCCAGCAGCCAAGGAAGAGGGAGAAGCAACGAGCAGTACTTC.

The rearrangement uses TRBV28 and TRBJ2-1; D possibly corresponds to TRBD1 (6 bases). The CDR3 spans 15 residues. Deletions cut 7 bases from V and 7 bases from J, with 20 bases between. The V gene's germline CDR1 is MDHEN and CDR2 SYDVKM. The CDR3 is CASNNRGWGLNEQFF. The CDR3 DNA reads as TGTGCCAGCAATAATAGGGGGTGGGGATTAAATGAGCAGTTCTTC.

The chain combines TRBV11-3 with TRBJ2-7; TRBD2 is a possible D gene (7 bases). Trimming took 4 bases from V and 2 from J, leaving 15 bases between them. The germline gives CDR1 SGHNT, CDR2 YENEEA. The CDR3 is 15 amino acids. In DNA form, the CDR3 reads TGTGCCAGCAGCTCGAGGGGGGGGGAAACCTACGAGCAGTACTTC. Protein: CASSSRGGETYEQYF.

This clone was detected a few times. This rearrangement joins TRBV5-6 to TRBJ2-7, with D unclear. In germline, CDR1 is SGHDT, CDR2 YYEEEE. The V gene lost 0 bases and the J gene lost 4 bases, with 11 bases spanning the gap. This CDR3 region has 14 residues. The CDR3 nucleotides read TGTGCCAGCAGCTTGGCCAGCAAACCTTACGAGCAGTACTTC. Translation gives CASSLASKPYEQYF.